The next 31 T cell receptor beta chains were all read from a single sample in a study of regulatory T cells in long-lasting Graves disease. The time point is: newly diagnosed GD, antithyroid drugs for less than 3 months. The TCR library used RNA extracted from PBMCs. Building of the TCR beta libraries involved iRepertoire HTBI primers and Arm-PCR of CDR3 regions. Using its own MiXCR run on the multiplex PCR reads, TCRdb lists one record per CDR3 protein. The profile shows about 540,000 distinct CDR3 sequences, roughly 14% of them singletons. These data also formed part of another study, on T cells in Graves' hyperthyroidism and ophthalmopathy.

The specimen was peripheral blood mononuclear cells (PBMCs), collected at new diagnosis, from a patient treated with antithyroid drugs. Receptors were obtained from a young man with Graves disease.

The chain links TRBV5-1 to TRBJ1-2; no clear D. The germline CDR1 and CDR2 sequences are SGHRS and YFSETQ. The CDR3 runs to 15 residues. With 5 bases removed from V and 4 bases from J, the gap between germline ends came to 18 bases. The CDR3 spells CASSINGLQIYGYTF. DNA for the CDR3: TGCGCCAGCAGTATTAACGGTCTACAGATCTATGGCTACACCTTC.

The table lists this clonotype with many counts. DNA of the CDR3: TGTGCCAGCAGGGACAGTAACTATGGCTACACCTTC. Its protein is CASRDSNYGYTF. This sequence joins TRBV6-1 and TRBJ1-2; a weak D match, TRBD1 (6 bases). This CDR3 has 12 amino acids. The V end was cut by 6 bases, the J end by 1 base, with 6 bases between. Looked up from germline, CDR1 is MNHNS and CDR2 is SASEGT.

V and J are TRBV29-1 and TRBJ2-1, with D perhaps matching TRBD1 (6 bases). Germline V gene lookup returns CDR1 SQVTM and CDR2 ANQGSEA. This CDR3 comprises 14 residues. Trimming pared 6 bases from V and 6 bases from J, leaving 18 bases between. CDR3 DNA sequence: TGCAGCGTCGCTCGACAGGATCTGGGCAATGAGCAGTTCTTC. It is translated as CSVARQDLGNEQFF.

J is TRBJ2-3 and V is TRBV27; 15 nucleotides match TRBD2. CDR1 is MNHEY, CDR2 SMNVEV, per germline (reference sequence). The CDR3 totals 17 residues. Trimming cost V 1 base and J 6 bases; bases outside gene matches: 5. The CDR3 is CASSLYGLAGGQDTQYF. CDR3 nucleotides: TGTGCCAGCAGTTTATACGGACTAGCGGGAGGGCAGGATACGCAGTATTTT.

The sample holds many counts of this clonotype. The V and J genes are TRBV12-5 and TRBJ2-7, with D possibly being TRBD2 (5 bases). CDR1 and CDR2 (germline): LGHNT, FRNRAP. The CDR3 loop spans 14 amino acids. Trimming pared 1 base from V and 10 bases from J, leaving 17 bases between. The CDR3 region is CASGLEPLARRQYF. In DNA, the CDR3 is TGTGCTAGTGGTTTGGAACCCCTAGCCAGGCGACAGTACTTC.

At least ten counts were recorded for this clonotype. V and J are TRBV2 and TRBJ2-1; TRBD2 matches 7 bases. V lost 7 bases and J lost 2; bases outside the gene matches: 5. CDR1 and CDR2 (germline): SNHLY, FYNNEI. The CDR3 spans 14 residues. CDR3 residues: CASTGTITYNEQFF. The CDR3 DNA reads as TGTGCCAGCACTGGGACTATCACCTACAATGAGCAGTTCTTC.

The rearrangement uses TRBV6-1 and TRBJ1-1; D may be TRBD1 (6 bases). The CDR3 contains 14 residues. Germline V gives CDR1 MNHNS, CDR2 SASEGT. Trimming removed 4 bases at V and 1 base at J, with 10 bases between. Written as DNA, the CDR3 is TGTGCCAGCAGTGCCGACAGGCCGAACACTGAAGCTTTCTTT. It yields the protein CASSADRPNTEAFF.

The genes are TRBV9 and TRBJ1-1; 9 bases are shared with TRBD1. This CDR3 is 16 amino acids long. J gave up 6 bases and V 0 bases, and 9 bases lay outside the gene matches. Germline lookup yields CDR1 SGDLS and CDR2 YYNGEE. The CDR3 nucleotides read TGTGCCAGCAGCGTAGCTGGGACCGGGACAGGGCCTGAAGCTTTCTTT. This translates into CASSVAGTGTGPEAFF.

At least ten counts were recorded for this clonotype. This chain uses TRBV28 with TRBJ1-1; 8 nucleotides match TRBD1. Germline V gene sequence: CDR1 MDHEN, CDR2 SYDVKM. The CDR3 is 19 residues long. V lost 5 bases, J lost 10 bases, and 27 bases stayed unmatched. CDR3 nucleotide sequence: TGTGCCAGCAGTGCGGTCCCTAGGCGGGACAGGTTACTTTTAGGTGGAGCTTTCTTT. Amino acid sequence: CASSAVPRRDRLLLGGAFF.

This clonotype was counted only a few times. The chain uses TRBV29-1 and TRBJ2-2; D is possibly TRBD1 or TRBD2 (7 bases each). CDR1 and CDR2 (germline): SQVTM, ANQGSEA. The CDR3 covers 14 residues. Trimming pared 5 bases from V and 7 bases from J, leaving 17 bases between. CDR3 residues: CSVTHRGGGGELFF. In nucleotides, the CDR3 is TGCAGCGTTACCCACAGGGGCGGGGGCGGGGAGCTGTTTTTT.

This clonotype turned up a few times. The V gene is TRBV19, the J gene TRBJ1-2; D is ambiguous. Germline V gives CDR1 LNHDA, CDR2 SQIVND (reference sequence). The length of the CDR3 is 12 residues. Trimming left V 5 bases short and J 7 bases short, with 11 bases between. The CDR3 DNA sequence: TGTGCCAGTAGTGTAGCCCTAAGTGGCTACACCTTC. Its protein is CASSVALSGYTF.

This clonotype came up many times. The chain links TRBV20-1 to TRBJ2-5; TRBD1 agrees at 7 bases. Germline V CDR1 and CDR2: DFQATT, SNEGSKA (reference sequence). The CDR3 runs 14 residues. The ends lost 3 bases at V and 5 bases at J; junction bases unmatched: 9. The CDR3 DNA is TGCAGTGCTAGGGGGACAGTCCCCAGGGAGACCCAGTACTTC. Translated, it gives CSARGTVPRETQYF.

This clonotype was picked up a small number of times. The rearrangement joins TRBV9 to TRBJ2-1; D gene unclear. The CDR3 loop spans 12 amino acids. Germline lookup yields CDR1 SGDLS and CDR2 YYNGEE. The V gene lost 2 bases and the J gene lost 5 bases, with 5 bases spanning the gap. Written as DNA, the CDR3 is TGTGCCAGCAGCGTCGCAGACAATGAGCAGTTCTTC. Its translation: CASSVADNEQFF. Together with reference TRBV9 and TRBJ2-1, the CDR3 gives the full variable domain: DSGVTQTPKHLITATGQRVTLRCSPRSGDLSVYWYQQSLDQGLQFLIQYYNGEERAKGNILERFSAQQFPDLHSELNLSSLELGDSALYFCASSVADNEQFFGPGTRLTVL.

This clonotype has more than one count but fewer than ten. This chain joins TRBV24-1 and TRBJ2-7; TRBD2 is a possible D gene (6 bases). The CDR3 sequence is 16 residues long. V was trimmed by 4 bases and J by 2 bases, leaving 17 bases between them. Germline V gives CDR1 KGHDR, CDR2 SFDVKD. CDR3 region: CATSDPGGDQPYEQYF. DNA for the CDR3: TGTGCCACCAGTGACCCCGGCGGGGACCAACCCTACGAGCAGTACTTC.

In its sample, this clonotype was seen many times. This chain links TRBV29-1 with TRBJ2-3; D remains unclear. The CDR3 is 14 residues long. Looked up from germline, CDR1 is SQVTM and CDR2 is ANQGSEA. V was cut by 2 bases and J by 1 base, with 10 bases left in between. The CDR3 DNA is TGCAGCGTTGAACAAATGCCGGGCACAGATACGCAGTATTTT. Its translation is CSVEQMPGTDTQYF.

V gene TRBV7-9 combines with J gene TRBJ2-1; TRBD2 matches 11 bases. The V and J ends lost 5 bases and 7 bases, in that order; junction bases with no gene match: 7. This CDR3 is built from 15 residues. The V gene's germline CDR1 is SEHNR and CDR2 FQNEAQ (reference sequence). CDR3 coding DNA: TGTGCCAGCAGCCGCCTAGCGGGAGGAAAGAATGAGCAGTTCTTC. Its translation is CASSRLAGGKNEQFF.

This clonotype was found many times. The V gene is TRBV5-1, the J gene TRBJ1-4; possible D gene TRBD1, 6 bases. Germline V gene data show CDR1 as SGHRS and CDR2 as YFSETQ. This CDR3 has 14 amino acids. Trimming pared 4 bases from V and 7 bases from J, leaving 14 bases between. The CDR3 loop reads CASSPQGQAEKLFF. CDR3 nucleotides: TGCGCCAGCAGCCCTCAGGGGCAGGCTGAAAAACTGTTTTTT.

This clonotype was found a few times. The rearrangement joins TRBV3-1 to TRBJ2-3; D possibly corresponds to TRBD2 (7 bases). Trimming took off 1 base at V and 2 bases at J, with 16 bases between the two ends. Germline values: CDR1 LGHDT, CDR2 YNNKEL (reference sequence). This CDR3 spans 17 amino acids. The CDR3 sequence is CASSQGGGGAYTDTQYF. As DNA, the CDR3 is TGTGCCAGCAGCCAAGGTGGGGGGGGGGCCTACACAGATACGCAGTATTTT.

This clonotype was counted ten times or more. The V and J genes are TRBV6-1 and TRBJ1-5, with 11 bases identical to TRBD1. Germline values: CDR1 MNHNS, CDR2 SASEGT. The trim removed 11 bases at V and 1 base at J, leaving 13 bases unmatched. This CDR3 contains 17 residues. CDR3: CAVRPGQGVLSNQPQHF. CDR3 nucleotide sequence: TGTGCCGTTAGACCGGGACAGGGGGTTCTCAGCAATCAGCCCCAGCATTTT.

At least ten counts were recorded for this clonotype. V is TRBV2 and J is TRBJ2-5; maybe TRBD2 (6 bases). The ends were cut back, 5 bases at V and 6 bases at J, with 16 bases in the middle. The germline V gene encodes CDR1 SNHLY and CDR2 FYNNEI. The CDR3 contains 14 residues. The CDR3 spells CASSREPGEKTQYF. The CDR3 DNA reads TGTGCCAGCAGTCGGGAGCCGGGGGAAAAGACCCAGTACTTC.

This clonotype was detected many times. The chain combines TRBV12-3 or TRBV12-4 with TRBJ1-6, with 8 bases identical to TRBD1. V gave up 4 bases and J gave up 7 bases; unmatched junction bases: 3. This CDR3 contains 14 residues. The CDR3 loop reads CASSSRQGNSPLHF. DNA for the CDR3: TGTGCCAGCAGTTCCCGACAGGGGAATTCACCCCTCCACTTT.

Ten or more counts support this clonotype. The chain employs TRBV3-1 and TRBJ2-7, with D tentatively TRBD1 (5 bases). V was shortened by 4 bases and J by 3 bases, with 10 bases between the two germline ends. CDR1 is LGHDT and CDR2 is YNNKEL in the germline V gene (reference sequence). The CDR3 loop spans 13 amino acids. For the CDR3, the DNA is TGTGCCAGCAGCCGGGGCACCGTCTACGAGCAGTACTTC. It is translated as CASSRGTVYEQYF.

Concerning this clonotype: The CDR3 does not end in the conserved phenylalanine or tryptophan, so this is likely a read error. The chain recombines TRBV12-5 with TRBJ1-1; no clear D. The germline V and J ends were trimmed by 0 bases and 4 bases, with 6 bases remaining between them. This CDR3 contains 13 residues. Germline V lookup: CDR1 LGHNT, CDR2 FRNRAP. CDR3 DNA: TGTGCTAGTGGTTTGGTCGGAGGCACTGAAGCTTTCCTT. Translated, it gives CASGLVGGTEAFL.

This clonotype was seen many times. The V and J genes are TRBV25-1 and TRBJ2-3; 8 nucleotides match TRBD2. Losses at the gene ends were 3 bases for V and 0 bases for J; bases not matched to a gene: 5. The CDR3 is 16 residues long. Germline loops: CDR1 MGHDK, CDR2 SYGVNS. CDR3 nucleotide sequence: TGTGCCAGCAGTGACGTAGCGGGATTAAGCACAGATACGCAGTATTTT. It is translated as CASSDVAGLSTDTQYF.

The CDR3 region is CASTPTISSYEQYF. The CDR3 DNA reads as TGTGCCAGTACCCCCACAATCTCCTCCTACGAGCAGTACTTC. The V gene is TRBV19, the J gene TRBJ2-7; D not certain. Deletions cut 7 bases from V and 0 bases from J, with 13 bases between. The germline gives CDR1 LNHDA, CDR2 SQIVND (reference sequence). The CDR3 contains 14 residues.

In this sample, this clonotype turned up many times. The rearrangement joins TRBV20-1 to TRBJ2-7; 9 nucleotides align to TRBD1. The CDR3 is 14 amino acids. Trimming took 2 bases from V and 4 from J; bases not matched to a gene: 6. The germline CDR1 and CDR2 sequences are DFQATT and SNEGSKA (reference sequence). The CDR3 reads CSARSGTGMYEQYF. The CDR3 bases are TGCAGTGCTAGATCCGGGACAGGGATGTACGAGCAGTACTTC.

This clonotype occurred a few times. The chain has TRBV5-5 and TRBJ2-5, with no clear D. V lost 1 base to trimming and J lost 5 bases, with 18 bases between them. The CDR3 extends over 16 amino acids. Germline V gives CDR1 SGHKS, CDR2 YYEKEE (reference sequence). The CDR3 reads CASSLWSSGIRETQYF. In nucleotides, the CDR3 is TGTGCCAGCAGCTTGTGGTCGTCGGGCATTAGGGAGACCCAGTACTTC. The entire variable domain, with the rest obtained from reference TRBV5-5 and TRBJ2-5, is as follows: DAGVTQSPTHLIKTRGQQVTLRCSPISGHKSVSWYQQVLGQGPQFIFQYYEKEERGRGNFPDRFSARQFPNYSSELNVNALLLGDSALYLCASSLWSSGIRETQYFGPGTRLLVL.

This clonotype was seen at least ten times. The DNA for the CDR3 is TGCGCCAGCAGCTTTGGTAGACAGGGGGCGAAAGATACGCAGTATTTT. This sequence encodes CASSFGRQGAKDTQYF. J is TRBJ2-3 and V is TRBV5-1, with TRBD1 identical over 10 bases. The germline V gene encodes CDR1 SGHRS and CDR2 YFSETQ. V shed 2 bases, J shed 5 bases, and the junction held 8 bases outside the gene matches. This CDR3 has 16 residues.

This CDR3 reads CASSPISLTRGREKLFF. The DNA of the CDR3 is TGCGCCAGCAGCCCTATCTCCTTGACCCGAGGTCGGGAAAAACTGTTTTTT. The gene calls are TRBV4-1 and TRBJ1-4, with unresolved D. Germline V gene sequence: CDR1 MGHRA, CDR2 YSYEKL. CDR3 length equals 17 residues. V lost 4 bases and J lost 8, with 23 bases in between.

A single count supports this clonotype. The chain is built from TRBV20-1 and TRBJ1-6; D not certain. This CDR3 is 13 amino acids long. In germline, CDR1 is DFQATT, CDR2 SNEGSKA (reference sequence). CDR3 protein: CGYRSSYNSPLHF. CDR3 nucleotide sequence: TGCGGCTATCGGAGCTCCTATAATTCACCCCTCCACTTT.

CDR3 sequence: CASSPRIKGGTEAFF. The CDR3 bases are TGTGCCAGCTCACCAAGGATAAAGGGTGGGACTGAAGCTTTCTTT. J is TRBJ1-1 and V is TRBV18, with D unresolved. V lost 2 bases to trimming and J lost 5 bases, with 15 bases between them. The CDR3 covers 15 residues. The germline gives CDR1 KGHSH, CDR2 LQKENI.